This T cell receptor (beta chain) was obtained from a study of patients and donors after allogeneic stem cell transplantation. One entry per CDR3 protein results from TCRdb running MiXCR on the RT-PCR reads. This sample has about 960,000 distinct CDR3 sequences, with 15% to 20% found just once. The sequenced sample consisted of blood, either unsorted or a sorted T cell fraction (not recorded which). The TCR originated in a human donor who was either an allogeneic HSCT recipient or a stem cell or donor lymphocyte infusion donor (not recorded which). It is not recorded whose cells these are; they may come from a transplant donor.

CDR3: CASSLGRTYNEQFF. The DNA of the CDR3 is TGTGCCAGCAGTCTCGGGAGGACCTACAATGAGCAGTTCTTC. The rearrangement uses TRBV12-3 or TRBV12-4 and TRBJ2-1, with 7 bases that match TRBD2. The CDR3 consists of 14 residues. The trim removed 5 bases at V and 2 bases at J, leaving 3 bases unmatched.